Below are 22 T cell receptor beta chains sequenced from a single sample in a study of blood T cell repertoires in COVID-19. The protocol was immunoSEQ multiplex PCR, while the TCRdb copy is restricted to in-frame clones and leaves out a portion. Of about 170,000 clones listed, approximately 91% are singletons. Sequencing was done on a sample of peripheral blood. These receptors originate from a young man with COVID-19, enrolled during active disease.

This chain uses TRBV7-3 with TRBJ2-1, with D perhaps TRBD1 (5 bases). The CDR3 has 12 residues. V lost 0 bases, J lost 11 bases, and 8 bases lay in between. From germline, CDR1 is SGHTA and CDR2 FQGTGA. CDR3 protein: CASSLTGAKQFF. As DNA, the CDR3 is TGTGCCAGCAGCTTAACAGGGGCCAAGCAGTTCTTC.

The genes are TRBV12-3 or TRBV12-4 and TRBJ2-7; TRBD2 is a possible D gene (5 bases). The CDR3 length is 13 residues. Between the trimmed V and J ends, which lost 3 bases and 3 bases, there was a span of 9 bases. CDR3 residues: CASSFEGNYEQYF. The CDR3 DNA sequence: TGTGCCAGCAGTTTCGAGGGTAACTACGAGCAGTACTTC.

The chain combines TRBV11-2 with TRBJ2-1; 7 nucleotides align to TRBD2. Germline V CDR1 and CDR2: SGHAT, FQNNGV. The junction had 4 bases not matched to a gene; V was cut back by 7 bases and J by 1 base. This CDR3 is built from 14 residues. CDR3 region: CASTLLASYNEQFF. In DNA, the CDR3 is TGTGCCAGCACCCTACTAGCGTCCTACAATGAGCAGTTCTTC.

This clone has a single count. The rearrangement joins TRBV2 to TRBJ2-1, with 7 bases that match TRBD2. Germline V gives CDR1 SNHLY, CDR2 FYNNEI. This CDR3 region has 16 residues. Losses at the gene ends were 4 bases for V and 4 bases for J; bases not matched to a gene: 10. In nucleotides, the CDR3 is TGTGCCAGCAGTGTAGCTAGCCTAGCGGATTACAATGAGCAGTTCTTC. It yields the protein CASSVASLADYNEQFF.

The V and J genes are TRBV12-5 and TRBJ1-3; D unclear. The CDR3 is 11 residues long. Per germline, CDR1 LGHNT and CDR2 FRNRAP. V dropped 2 bases and J dropped 11 bases, with 7 bases sitting between them. Here the CDR3 reads CASGLLAAIYF. CDR3 nucleotide sequence: TGTGCTAGTGGTTTGCTCGCGGCCATATATTTT. The full variable domain, completed using reference TRBV12-5 and TRBJ1-3, is DARVTQTPRHKVTEMGQEVTMRCQPILGHNTVFWYRQTMMQGLELLAYFRNRAPLDDSGMPKDRFSAEMPDATLATLKIQPSEPRDSAVYFCASGLLAAIYFGEGSWLTVV.

The rearrangement links TRBV28 to TRBJ2-7, with 7 positions matching TRBD2. Trimming took 3 bases from V and 5 from J; bases not matched to a gene: 13. Germline V CDR1 and CDR2: MDHEN, SYDVKM. This CDR3 region has 16 residues. CDR3 in DNA: TGTGCCAGCAGTTTGGGGGAGGCGGCGGGAGTCAACGAGCAGTACTTC. This codes for CASSLGEAAGVNEQYF. The entire variable domain, with the rest obtained from reference TRBV28 and TRBJ2-7, is as follows: DVKVTQSSRYLVKRTGEKVFLECVQDMDHENMFWYRQDPGLGLRLIYFSYDVKMKEKGDIPEGYSVSREKKERFSLILESASTNQTSMYLCASSLGEAAGVNEQYFGPGTRLTVT.

This sequence joins TRBV5-1 and TRBJ2-7, with D hard to call. Germline V CDR1 and CDR2: SGHRS, YFSETQ. V lost 0 bases and J lost 2, with 9 bases in between. This CDR3 is 14 amino acids long. CDR3: CASSLEVSAYEQYF. CDR3 bases: TGCGCCAGCAGCTTGGAAGTGAGTGCCTACGAGCAGTACTTC.

The chain links TRBV27 to TRBJ1-5; tentative D call: TRBD1 (5 bases). V was cut by 3 bases and J by 1 base, with 10 bases left in between. The CDR3 is 15 residues long. Germline V gene data show CDR1 as MNHEY and CDR2 as SMNVEV (reference sequence). CDR3 nucleotide sequence: TGTGCCAGCAGTTTGGTTGGGGCGAGCAATCAGCCCCAGCATTTT. Translating it yields CASSLVGASNQPQHF.

The rearrangement uses TRBV7-9 and TRBJ2-7; the D is unclear. CDR3 length: 16 amino acids. The ends were cut back, 3 bases at V and 3 bases at J, with 18 bases in the middle. Germline assignment: CDR1 SEHNR and CDR2 FQNEAQ (reference sequence). The CDR3 DNA reads as TGTGCCAGCAGCTTTATGCCCGGGTGGCGCCACTACGAGCAGTACTTC. Translated: CASSFMPGWRHYEQYF.

This chain uses TRBV27 with TRBJ2-7, with 8 bases aligning to TRBD2. Germline CDR1 reads MNHEY; CDR2 reads SMNVEV (reference sequence). There are 15 residues in the CDR3. V dropped 5 bases and J dropped 2; count of bases not matched to a gene: 8. CDR3 nucleotide sequence: TGTGCCAGCAGTCCGCAGACTAGCGTTCCCTACGAGCAGTACTTC. Protein: CASSPQTSVPYEQYF.

In the case of this clone: At one of its ends the junction is not consistent with the germline gene, which may arise from a read error. The chain uses TRBV11-2 and TRBJ1-4, with TRBD1 matching 9 bases. This CDR3 is built from 16 residues. Germline V gene lookup returns CDR1 SGHAT and CDR2 FQNNGV. The CDR3 spells CASSWTLGQGREKLLF. CDR3 bases: TGTGCCAGCAGCTGGACCTTGGGACAGGGAAGGGAAAAACTGCTTTTT.

The chain carries TRBV29-1 and TRBJ2-7, with a possible D match to TRBD2 (5 bases). There are 12 residues in the CDR3. The V end lost 4 bases, the J end lost 5 bases, and 12 bases lay between the germline ends. Germline values: CDR1 SQVTM, CDR2 ANQGSEA. DNA for the CDR3: TGCAGCGTTGGGCCTGGGAGAAACGAGCAGTACTTC. As protein: CSVGPGRNEQYF.

The CDR3 nucleotides are TGTGCCTGGAGTTTAGACAGGGTATACTATGGCTACACCTTC. It specifies CAWSLDRVYYGYTF. The rearrangement uses TRBV30 and TRBJ1-2; 7 bases map to TRBD1. The ends lost 2 bases at V and 3 bases at J; junction bases unmatched: 6. This CDR3 comprises 14 residues. The germline CDR1 and CDR2 sequences are GTSNPN and SVGIG (reference sequence).

The V call is TRBV9, the J call TRBJ2-7; D may be TRBD2 (5 bases). V dropped 0 bases and J dropped 3 bases, with 7 bases sitting between them. CDR1 and CDR2 from the germline V gene are SGDLS and YYNGEE. The CDR3 contains 13 residues. The CDR3 spells CASSVEAGYEQYF. The CDR3 DNA reads as TGTGCCAGCAGCGTAGAGGCGGGCTACGAGCAGTACTTC.

This chain joins TRBV4-3 and TRBJ2-1; D uncertain. Looked up from germline, CDR1 is LGHNA and CDR2 is YSLEER. The CDR3 contains 16 residues. V was shortened by 0 bases and J by 2 bases, with 11 bases between the two germline ends. The CDR3 nucleotides read TGCGCCAGCAGCCAAGAGAGGTCTCCCACCTACAATGAGCAGTTCTTC. Translation: CASSQERSPTYNEQFF.

This clone was seen once. V and J are TRBV6-5 and TRBJ1-1; D is undetermined. This CDR3 has 13 amino acids. Germline V CDR1 and CDR2: MNHEY, SVGAGI. Trimming left V 6 bases short and J 3 bases short, with 11 bases between. This CDR3 reads CASRASQYTEAFF. The CDR3 DNA reads as TGTGCCAGCAGGGCCAGTCAGTACACTGAAGCTTTCTTT.

The rearrangement uses TRBV5-1 and TRBJ2-2; 8 nucleotides line up with TRBD1. The CDR3 is 16 residues long. J gave up 2 bases and V 4 bases, and 7 bases lay outside the gene matches. CDR1 is SGHRS and CDR2 is YFSETQ in the germline V gene. The CDR3 here is CASSTDRDGNTGELFF. CDR3 nucleotide sequence: TGCGCCAGCAGCACGGACAGGGACGGTAACACCGGGGAGCTGTTTTTT.

V is TRBV20-1 and J is TRBJ2-7; D is possibly TRBD2 (6 bases). This CDR3 region has 15 residues. Per the germline V gene, CDR1 is DFQATT and CDR2 is SNEGSKA (reference sequence). The V end was cut by 3 bases, the J end by 5 bases, with 20 bases between. The CDR3 DNA follows: TGCAGTGCTAGTTTCCGGGGGATTAGGTATGACGAGCAGTACTTC. This translates into CSASFRGIRYDEQYF.

The CDR3 nucleotides read TGTGCCAGCAGTATGACTTTCGCCTACGAGCAGTACTTC. This translates into CASSMTFAYEQYF. The chain recombines TRBV27 with TRBJ2-7; D uncertain. Germline V gene data show CDR1 as MNHEY and CDR2 as SMNVEV (reference sequence). CDR3 length equals 13 residues. The V end was cut by 5 bases, the J end by 2 bases, with 10 bases between.

The rearrangement links TRBV6-1 to TRBJ2-3; TRBD1 matches at 7 bases. Losses at the gene ends were 3 bases for V and 0 bases for J; bases not matched to a gene: 3. The CDR3 length is 15 residues. Germline assignment: CDR1 MNHNS and CDR2 SASEGT. The CDR3 loop is CASSEAGGSTDTQYF. The CDR3 DNA sequence: TGTGCCAGCAGTGAGGCAGGGGGTAGCACAGATACGCAGTATTTT.

This chain joins TRBV5-4 and TRBJ2-1; possible D gene TRBD1, 6 bases. CDR1 and CDR2 from the germline V gene are SGHNT and YYREEE (reference sequence). V dropped 5 bases and J dropped 3 bases, with 15 bases sitting between them. The CDR3 length is 15 residues. This CDR3 is CASSIPGQVYNEQFF. In nucleotides, the CDR3 is TGTGCCAGCAGTATACCGGGACAAGTCTACAATGAGCAGTTCTTC.

The sample holds one count of this clone. The V and J genes are TRBV5-1 and TRBJ2-7, with TRBD1 matching 7 bases. Germline CDR1 and CDR2: SGHRS and YFSETQ. The V segment lost 2 bases and the J segment 2 bases; nucleotides outside the gene matches: 4. This CDR3 is built from 14 residues. The CDR3 spells CASSFWTGPYEQYF. CDR3 nucleotides: TGCGCCAGCAGCTTCTGGACAGGACCCTACGAGCAGTACTTC.